This is a list of T cell receptor beta chains from one sample in a study of CD8 T cells in ankylosing spondylitis. One entry per CDR3 protein results from TCRdb running MiXCR on the 5' RACE reads. The table records a few hundred thousand distinct CDR3 sequences, around 10% of them present only once. Sequencing was performed on blood, either unsorted or a sorted T cell fraction (not recorded which). These receptors originate from a male donor with ankylosing spondylitis or in good health (not recorded which). The CDR3 runs from the conserved cysteine through the conserved F or W. D genes are given only for firm matches. Only some rows state a clone size, as once, few, many or a class for expanded clones.

v_gene: TRBV5-1
d_gene: TRBD2
j_gene: TRBJ2-3
abundance: -
CDR3nt: TGCGCCAGCAGCTTGGAGCGGGGGGCCTCAGATACGCAGTATTTT
CDR3aa: CASSLERGASDTQYF

v_gene: TRBV3-1
d_gene: -
j_gene: TRBJ1-1
abundance: few
CDR3nt: TGTGCCAGCAGCTCCAATACCATCACAGGGATGAACACTGAAGCTTTCTTT
CDR3aa: CASSSNTITGMNTEAFF

v_gene: TRBV5-1
d_gene: -
j_gene: TRBJ2-5
abundance: -
CDR3nt: TGCGCCAGCAGCTCCGACGAGGGCTTGGGGACCCAGTACTTC
CDR3aa: CASSSDEGLGTQYF

v_gene: TRBV29-1
d_gene: TRBD1
j_gene: TRBJ2-1
abundance: many
CDR3nt: TGCAGCGTAAAACGACAGGGGAATGAGCAGTTCTTC
CDR3aa: CSVKRQGNEQFF

v_gene: TRBV5-1
d_gene: -
j_gene: TRBJ2-2
abundance: many
CDR3nt: TGCGCCAGCAGCCCACGGGGAGGCTCGGCCCCGAACACCGGGGAGCTGTTTTTT
CDR3aa: CASSPRGGSAPNTGELFF

v_gene: TRBV2
d_gene: -
j_gene: TRBJ2-5
abundance: once
CDR3nt: TGTGCCAGCGCCAGATACGCCCAAGAGACCCAGTACTTC
CDR3aa: CASARYAQETQYF

v_gene: TRBV5-6
d_gene: TRBD1
j_gene: TRBJ1-2
abundance: many
CDR3nt: TGTGCCAGCAGCTTTGATGACAGGGGCAATGGCTACACCTTC
CDR3aa: CASSFDDRGNGYTF

v_gene: TRBV7-9
d_gene: TRBD2
j_gene: TRBJ2-1
abundance: many
CDR3nt: TGCGCCAGCAGCTTCGGGGGGGACTACAATGAGCAGTTCTTC
CDR3aa: CASSFGGDYNEQFF

v_gene: TRBV5-1
d_gene: -
j_gene: TRBJ2-6
abundance: -
CDR3nt: TGCGCCAGCAGCTTGGATGTTGGGGCCAACGTCCTGACTTTC
CDR3aa: CASSLDVGANVLTF

v_gene: TRBV5-1
d_gene: TRBD2
j_gene: TRBJ2-1
abundance: many
CDR3nt: TGCGCCAGCAGCCCTTTAGCGGGAGGGTACAATGAGCAGTTCTTC
CDR3aa: CASSPLAGGYNEQFF

v_gene: TRBV20-1
d_gene: TRBD2
j_gene: TRBJ2-5
abundance: many
CDR3nt: TGCAGTGCCCCCTCGACTAGCGGGGACATCCTTCAAGAGACCCAGTACTTC
CDR3aa: CSAPSTSGDILQETQYF

v_gene: TRBV3-1
d_gene: -
j_gene: TRBJ2-3
abundance: many
CDR3nt: TGTGCCAGCAGCAAAGAGGTTGGAGATACGCAGTATTTT
CDR3aa: CASSKEVGDTQYF

v_gene: TRBV5-1
d_gene: -
j_gene: TRBJ1-1
abundance: few
CDR3nt: TGCGCCAGCACCCTGAATGTGGAGGACACTGAAGCTTTCTTT
CDR3aa: CASTLNVEDTEAFF

v_gene: TRBV11-2
d_gene: TRBD1
j_gene: TRBJ2-2
abundance: -
CDR3nt: TGTGCCAGCAGTTTGCTACCGGGACAGTCTCAGTCCACCGGGGAGCTGTTTTTT
CDR3aa: CASSLLPGQSQSTGELFF

v_gene: TRBV18
d_gene: -
j_gene: TRBJ1-2
abundance: -
CDR3nt: TGTGCCAGCTCACCCGTGGATGGTCGGGCAGGTGGCTACACCTTC
CDR3aa: CASSPVDGRAGGYTF

v_gene: TRBV7-8
d_gene: TRBD2
j_gene: TRBJ2-7
abundance: -
CDR3nt: TGTGCCAGCAGCTTAGTCGAGAGGCGGGAGGCCGCCTACGAGCAGTACTTC
CDR3aa: CASSLVERREAAYEQYF

v_gene: TRBV27
d_gene: TRBD1
j_gene: TRBJ2-3
abundance: many
CDR3nt: TGTGCCAGCAGATCAGGACAGGGCACAGATACGCAGTATTTT
CDR3aa: CASRSGQGTDTQYF

v_gene: TRBV7-6
d_gene: -
j_gene: TRBJ2-3
abundance: few
CDR3nt: TGTGCCAGCAGCTTAGTTTTCGCAGACACAGATACGCAGTATTTT
CDR3aa: CASSLVFADTDTQYF

v_gene: TRBV12-3/TRBV12-4
d_gene: -
j_gene: TRBJ1-2
abundance: many
CDR3nt: TGTGCCAGCACTTCGGCCTATGGCTACACCTTC
CDR3aa: CASTSAYGYTF

v_gene: TRBV28
d_gene: -
j_gene: TRBJ1-2
abundance: -
CDR3nt: -
CDR3aa: CASSTSGAFYGYTF

v_gene: TRBV28
d_gene: -
j_gene: TRBJ1-1
abundance: once
CDR3nt: TGTGCCAGCAGTTCCCACCAATCAGGGTACCCGCTCTTT
CDR3aa: CASSSHQSGYPLF

v_gene: TRBV6-2/TRBV6-3
d_gene: TRBD1
j_gene: TRBJ2-2
abundance: many
CDR3nt: TGTGCCAGCAGTTATGACAGGGGGCTAGGGAACACCGGGGAGCTGTTTTTT
CDR3aa: CASSYDRGLGNTGELFF

v_gene: TRBV5-1
d_gene: -
j_gene: TRBJ2-2
abundance: many
CDR3nt: TGCGCCAGCAGCTCCACTTTGAACACCGGGGAGCTGTTTTTT
CDR3aa: CASSSTLNTGELFF

v_gene: TRBV2
d_gene: TRBD2
j_gene: TRBJ2-5
abundance: few
CDR3nt: TGTGCCAGCAGTGAGACTAGCGGGGTGGAGGCCCAGTACTTC
CDR3aa: CASSETSGVEAQYF

v_gene: TRBV11-2
d_gene: TRBD2
j_gene: TRBJ2-3
abundance: -
CDR3nt: TGTGCCAGCAAGCTCGCGGGGGAAGATACGCAGTATTTT
CDR3aa: CASKLAGEDTQYF

v_gene: TRBV7-6
d_gene: -
j_gene: TRBJ2-2
abundance: -
CDR3nt: TGTGCCAGCAGCCCGGGCCCTGGCAACGGGGAGCTGTTTTTT
CDR3aa: CASSPGPGNGELFF

v_gene: TRBV7-3
d_gene: -
j_gene: TRBJ2-2
abundance: once
CDR3nt: TGTGCCAGCGGCCGAAACGCGAACACCGGGGAGCTGTTTTTT
CDR3aa: CASGRNANTGELFF

v_gene: TRBV12-3/TRBV12-4
d_gene: -
j_gene: TRBJ1-1
abundance: many
CDR3nt: TGTGCCAGCAGCTTAGGTGGTGAAGCTTTCTTT
CDR3aa: CASSLGGEAFF

v_gene: TRBV29-1
d_gene: TRBD1
j_gene: TRBJ2-5
abundance: -
CDR3nt: TGCAGCGTCCCGGGACAGCCACAAGAGACCCAGTACTTC
CDR3aa: CSVPGQPQETQYF

v_gene: TRBV18
d_gene: -
j_gene: TRBJ2-5
abundance: -
CDR3nt: TGTGCCAGCTCACATAGGGCAGATCAAGAGACCCAGTACTTC
CDR3aa: CASSHRADQETQYF

v_gene: TRBV18
d_gene: -
j_gene: TRBJ2-7
abundance: -
CDR3nt: TGTGCCAGCTCACTCGGGCCGCCCGGGGGTCTGTACTTC
CDR3aa: CASSLGPPGGLYF

v_gene: TRBV16
d_gene: -
j_gene: TRBJ1-2
abundance: few
CDR3nt: TGTGCCAGCAGCCAAAGGGGGATCTACTATGGCTACACCTTC
CDR3aa: CASSQRGIYYGYTF

v_gene: TRBV30
d_gene: TRBD1
j_gene: TRBJ1-2
abundance: -
CDR3nt: TGTGCCTGGAGTGAACAGGGGAGTGGCTACACCTTC
CDR3aa: CAWSEQGSGYTF

v_gene: TRBV29-1
d_gene: -
j_gene: TRBJ1-5
abundance: -
CDR3nt: TGCAGCGTTGTGATCAACGCAGGACAGCCCCAGCATTTT
CDR3aa: CSVVINAGQPQHF

v_gene: TRBV12-3/TRBV12-4
d_gene: -
j_gene: TRBJ2-7
abundance: -
CDR3nt: TGTGCCAGCAGTCCGGGCCTCCACCCCTACGAGCAGTACTTC
CDR3aa: CASSPGLHPYEQYF

v_gene: TRBV7-8
d_gene: -
j_gene: TRBJ2-7
abundance: many
CDR3nt: TGTGCCAGCAGCGATCGCAGGATCCCATACGAGCAGTACTTC
CDR3aa: CASSDRRIPYEQYF

v_gene: TRBV28
d_gene: TRBD1
j_gene: TRBJ1-1
abundance: many
CDR3nt: TGTGCCAGCAGTAAGACCGGGACAGGGCCCACTGAAGCTTTCTTT
CDR3aa: CASSKTGTGPTEAFF

v_gene: TRBV6-5
d_gene: TRBD1
j_gene: TRBJ2-1
abundance: -
CDR3nt: TGTGCCAGCAGTTCGACAGGGGGGCAGTTCTTC
CDR3aa: CASSSTGGQFF

v_gene: TRBV5-1
d_gene: TRBD2
j_gene: TRBJ2-5
abundance: -
CDR3nt: TGCGCCAGCAGCCCAGGGACTAGCGGGTTTCCAGAGACCCAGTACTTC
CDR3aa: CASSPGTSGFPETQYF

v_gene: TRBV20-1
d_gene: -
j_gene: TRBJ2-1
abundance: many
CDR3nt: TGCAGTGCTGAACCGGCGGATGAGCAGTTCTTC
CDR3aa: CSAEPADEQFF

v_gene: TRBV7-7
d_gene: -
j_gene: TRBJ2-5
abundance: -
CDR3nt: TGTGCCAGCAGCTTAGGGGACCTTAACCGGGAGACCCAGTACTTC
CDR3aa: CASSLGDLNRETQYF

v_gene: TRBV29-1
d_gene: -
j_gene: TRBJ2-1
abundance: -
CDR3nt: TGCAGCGTGGAGGTCCGGGACGGCTCCTACAATGAGCAGTTCTTC
CDR3aa: CSVEVRDGSYNEQFF

v_gene: TRBV5-1
d_gene: -
j_gene: TRBJ1-1
abundance: -
CDR3nt: TGCGCCAGCAGCTCGGCCTCGAGTTACACTGAAGCTTTCTTT
CDR3aa: CASSSASSYTEAFF

v_gene: TRBV5-5
d_gene: -
j_gene: TRBJ2-7
abundance: many
CDR3nt: TGTGCCAGCAGCTCGTCTTCCGGGCCGCGCGAGCAGTACTTC
CDR3aa: CASSSSSGPREQYF

v_gene: TRBV5-1
d_gene: -
j_gene: TRBJ2-7
abundance: many
CDR3nt: TGCGCCAGCAGCTTGGAAGGCCGCCAATCCTACGAGCAGTACTTC
CDR3aa: CASSLEGRQSYEQYF

v_gene: TRBV20-1
d_gene: -
j_gene: TRBJ1-1
abundance: few
CDR3nt: TGCAGTGCTAGAGCTACGGACAGCAAGGAGGGGTTCACTGAAGCTTTCTTT
CDR3aa: CSARATDSKEGFTEAFF

v_gene: TRBV20-1
d_gene: TRBD1
j_gene: TRBJ2-5
abundance: many
CDR3nt: TGCAGCCGGGACAGAGCAGAGACCCAGTACTTC
CDR3aa: CSRDRAETQYF

v_gene: TRBV7-3
d_gene: TRBD2
j_gene: TRBJ2-6
abundance: -
CDR3nt: TGTGCCAGCAGCGTCGGGAGGAGCCCTGGGGCCAACGTCCTGACTTTC
CDR3aa: CASSVGRSPGANVLTF

v_gene: TRBV2
d_gene: TRBD1
j_gene: TRBJ2-7
abundance: few
CDR3nt: TGTGCCAGCAGGACCCGGGACAGGGGCTACGAGCAGTACTTC
CDR3aa: CASRTRDRGYEQYF